This T cell receptor (beta chain) was retrieved from a study of T cell repertoires in cytomegalovirus infection. Overall study context: In public TCR beta signatures, there were indications of both CMV infection and matching HLA type.

Overall study findings and caveats: Pooled public TCR beta family frequency picked out CMV carriers with the relevant HLA. HLA-C-restricted CMV-specific TCR beta clonotypes prevailed in the ex vivo response.

TCRdb re-derived calls from the reads in MiXCR, one entry per CDR3 protein. The table records approximately 550,000 distinct CDR3 sequences, approximately 15% of them present only once. To note about this clonotype: Its matching antigen is unknown.

V trimming: 4 bases; J trimming: 4 bases; junction bases outside the gene matches: 4. The germline V gene encodes CDR1 KGHSH and CDR2 LQKENI. The CDR3 has 14 amino acids. The chain joins TRBV18 to TRBJ2-4, with TRBD2 matching over 7 bases. Sequencing was carried out using CD8+ T cells from PBMCs. This sequence was found in a human donor in good health (CMV status not recorded). Some clones in this sample may be carry-over from other donors' samples. This chain's CDR3 is CASSRLAAKNIQYF. CDR3 sequence (DNA): TGTGCCAGCTCACGACTAGCTGCAAAAAACATTCAGTACTTC.